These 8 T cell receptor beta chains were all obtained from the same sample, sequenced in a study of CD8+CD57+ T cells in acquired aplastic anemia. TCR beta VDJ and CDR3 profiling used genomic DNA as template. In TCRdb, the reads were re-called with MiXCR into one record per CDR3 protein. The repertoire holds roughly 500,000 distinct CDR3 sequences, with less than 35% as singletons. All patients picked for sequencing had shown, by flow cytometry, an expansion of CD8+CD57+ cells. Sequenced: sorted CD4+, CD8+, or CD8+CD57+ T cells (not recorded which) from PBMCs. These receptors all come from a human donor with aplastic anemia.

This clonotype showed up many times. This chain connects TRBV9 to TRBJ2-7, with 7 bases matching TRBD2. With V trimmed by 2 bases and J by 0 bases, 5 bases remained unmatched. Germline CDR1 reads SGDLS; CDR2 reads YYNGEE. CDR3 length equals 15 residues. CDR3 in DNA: TGTGCCAGCAGCGTCCAAGCGGGGACCTCCTACGAGCAGTACTTC. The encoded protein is CASSVQAGTSYEQYF.

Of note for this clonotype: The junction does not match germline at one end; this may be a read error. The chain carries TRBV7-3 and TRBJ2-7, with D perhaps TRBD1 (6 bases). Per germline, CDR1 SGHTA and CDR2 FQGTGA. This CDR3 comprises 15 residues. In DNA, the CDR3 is TGTGCCAGCAGCTTAACAGGGACACGCACCTACGAGCAGTGCTTC. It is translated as CASSLTGTRTYEQCF.

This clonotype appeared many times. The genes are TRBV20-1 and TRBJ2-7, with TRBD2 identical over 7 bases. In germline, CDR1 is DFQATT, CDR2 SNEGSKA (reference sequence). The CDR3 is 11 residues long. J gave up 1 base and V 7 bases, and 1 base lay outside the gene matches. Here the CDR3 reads CSGTSSYEQYF. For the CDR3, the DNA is TGCAGTGGGACTAGTTCCTACGAGCAGTACTTC.

CDR3 in DNA: TGTGCCAGCAGCCAAGTACTCGGGTTAGGCCGAGACTATGGCTACACCTTC. It yields the protein CASSQVLGLGRDYGYTF. This chain connects TRBV3-1 to TRBJ1-2, with D hard to call. Germline CDR1 and CDR2: LGHDT and YNNKEL (reference sequence). Deletions cut 1 base from V and 3 bases from J, with 18 bases between. This CDR3 region has 17 residues.

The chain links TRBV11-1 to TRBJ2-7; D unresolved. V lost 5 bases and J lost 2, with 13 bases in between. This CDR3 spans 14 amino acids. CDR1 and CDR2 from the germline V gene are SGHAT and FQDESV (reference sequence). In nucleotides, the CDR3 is TGTGCCAGCAGCGATAGGACGGCAACCTACGAGCAGTACTTC. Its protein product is CASSDRTATYEQYF.

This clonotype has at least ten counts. The CDR3 is CATRDSGSASTGELFF. The CDR3 DNA sequence: TGTGCCACCCGAGATAGCGGGAGTGCGAGCACCGGGGAGCTGTTTTTT. The rearrangement links TRBV10-3 to TRBJ2-2; 9 bases align to TRBD2. CDR1 ENHRY and CDR2 SYGVKD come from the germline V gene. The CDR3 extends over 16 amino acids. The ends lost 10 bases at V and 4 bases at J; junction bases unmatched: 13.

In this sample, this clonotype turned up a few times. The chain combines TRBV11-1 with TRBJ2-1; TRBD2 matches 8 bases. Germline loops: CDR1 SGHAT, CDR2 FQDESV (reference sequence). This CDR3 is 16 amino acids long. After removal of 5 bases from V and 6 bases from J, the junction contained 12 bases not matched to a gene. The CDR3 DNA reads TGTGCCAGCAGCGTGTTGGGGCGGGGGGAGGCCAATGAGCAGTTCTTC. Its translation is CASSVLGRGEANEQFF.

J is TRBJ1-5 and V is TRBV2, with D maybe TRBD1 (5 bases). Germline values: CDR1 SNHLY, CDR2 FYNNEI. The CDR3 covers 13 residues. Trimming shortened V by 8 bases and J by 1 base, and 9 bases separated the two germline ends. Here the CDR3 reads CASHDSSNQPQHF. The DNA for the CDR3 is TGTGCCAGCCACGACAGCAGCAATCAGCCCCAGCATTTT.